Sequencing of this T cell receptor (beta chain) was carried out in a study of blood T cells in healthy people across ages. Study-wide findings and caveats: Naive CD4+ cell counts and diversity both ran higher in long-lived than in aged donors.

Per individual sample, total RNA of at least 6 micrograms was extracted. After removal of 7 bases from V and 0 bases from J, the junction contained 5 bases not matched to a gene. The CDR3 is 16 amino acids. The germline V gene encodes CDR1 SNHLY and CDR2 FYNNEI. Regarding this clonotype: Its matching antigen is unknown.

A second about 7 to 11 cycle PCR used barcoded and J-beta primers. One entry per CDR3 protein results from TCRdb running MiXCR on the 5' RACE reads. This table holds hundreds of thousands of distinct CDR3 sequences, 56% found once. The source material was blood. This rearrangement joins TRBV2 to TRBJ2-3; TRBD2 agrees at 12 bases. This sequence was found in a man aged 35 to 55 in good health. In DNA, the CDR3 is TGTGCCAGCACCACTAGCGGGGGGTCTAGCACAGATACGCAGTATTTT. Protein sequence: CASTTSGGSSTDTQYF.